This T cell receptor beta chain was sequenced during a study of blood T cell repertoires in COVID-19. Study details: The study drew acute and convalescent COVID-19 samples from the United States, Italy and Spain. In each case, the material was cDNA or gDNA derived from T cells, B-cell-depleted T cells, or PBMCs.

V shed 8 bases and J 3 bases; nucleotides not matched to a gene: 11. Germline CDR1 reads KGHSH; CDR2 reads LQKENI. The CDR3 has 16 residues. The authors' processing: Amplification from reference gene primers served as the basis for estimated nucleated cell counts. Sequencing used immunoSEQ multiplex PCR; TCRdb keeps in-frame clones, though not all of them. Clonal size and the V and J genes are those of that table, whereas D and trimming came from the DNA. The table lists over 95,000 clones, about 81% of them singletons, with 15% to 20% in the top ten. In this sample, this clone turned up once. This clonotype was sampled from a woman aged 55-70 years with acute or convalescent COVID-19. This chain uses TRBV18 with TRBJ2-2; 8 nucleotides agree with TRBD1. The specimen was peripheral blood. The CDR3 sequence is CASVATDRVYTGELFF. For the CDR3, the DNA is TGTGCCAGCGTCGCCACGGACAGGGTATACACCGGGGAGCTGTTTTTT. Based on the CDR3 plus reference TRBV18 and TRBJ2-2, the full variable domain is NAGVMQNPRHLVRRRGQEARLRCSPMKGHSHVYWYRQLPEEGLKFMVYLQKENIIDESGMPKERFSAEFPKEGPSILRIQQVVRGDSAAYFCASVATDRVYTGELFFGEGSRLTVL.